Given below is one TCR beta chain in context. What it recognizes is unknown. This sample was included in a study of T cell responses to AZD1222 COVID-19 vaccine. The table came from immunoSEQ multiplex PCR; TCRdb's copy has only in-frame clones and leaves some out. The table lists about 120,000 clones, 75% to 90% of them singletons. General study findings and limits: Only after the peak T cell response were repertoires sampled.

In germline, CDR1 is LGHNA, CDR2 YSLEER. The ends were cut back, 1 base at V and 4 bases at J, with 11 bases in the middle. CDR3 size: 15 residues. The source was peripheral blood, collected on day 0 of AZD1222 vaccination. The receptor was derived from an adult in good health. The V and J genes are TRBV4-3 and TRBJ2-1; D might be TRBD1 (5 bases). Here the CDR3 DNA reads TGCGCCAGCAGCCAAGGAAGGGGCCATTACAATGAGCAGTTCTTC. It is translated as CASSQGRGHYNEQFF.